The T cell receptor (beta chain) described here comes from a study of cytomegalovirus exposure and HLA in healthy donors. Study context: Roughly 85 million unique TCRs from HLA-typed donors made up an early data release.

Trimming pared 7 bases from V and 5 bases from J, leaving 15 bases between. The CDR3 spans 15 residues. CDR1 and CDR2 (germline): MNHNS, SASEGT. In its sample, this clone was seen once. The target antigen is unknown. Broader study findings: More than 150 TCR beta chains were listed as cytomegalovirus-associated.

The PCR ran on 60 Vbeta and 13 Jbeta primers. Clones were sequenced by immunoSEQ multiplex PCR, and TCRdb holds only the in-frame ones, with some missing. The sample contains some 110,000 clones, 74% of which appear only once. The sequence was obtained from a woman aged 50 to 60 in good health and CMV-seropositive. Sequences were obtained from PBMCs. This rearrangement joins TRBV6-1 to TRBJ1-6; possibly TRBD1 for D (6 bases). The CDR3 region is CASKVEGQHNSPLHF. DNA for the CDR3: TGTGCCAGCAAAGTTGAAGGACAGCATAATTCACCCCTCCACTTT.